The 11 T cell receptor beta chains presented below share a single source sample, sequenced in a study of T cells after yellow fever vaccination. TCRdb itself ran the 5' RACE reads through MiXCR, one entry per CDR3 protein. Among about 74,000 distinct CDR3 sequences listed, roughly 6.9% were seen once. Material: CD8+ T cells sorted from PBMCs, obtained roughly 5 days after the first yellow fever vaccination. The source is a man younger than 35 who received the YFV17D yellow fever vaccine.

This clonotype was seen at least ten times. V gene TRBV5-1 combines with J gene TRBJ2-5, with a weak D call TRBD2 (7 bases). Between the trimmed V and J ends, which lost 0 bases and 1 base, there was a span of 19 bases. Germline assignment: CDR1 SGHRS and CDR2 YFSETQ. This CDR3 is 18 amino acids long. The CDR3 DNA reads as TGCGCCAGCAGCTTGGCCCTTGCGGGGGCATCCACCCAAGAGACCCAGTACTTC. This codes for CASSLALAGASTQETQYF.

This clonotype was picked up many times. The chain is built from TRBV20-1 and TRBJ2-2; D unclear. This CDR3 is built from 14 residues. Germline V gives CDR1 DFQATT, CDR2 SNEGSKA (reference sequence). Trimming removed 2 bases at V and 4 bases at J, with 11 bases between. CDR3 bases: TGCAGTGCTAGACAGGTGATGTTCACCGGGGAGCTGTTTTTT. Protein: CSARQVMFTGELFF.

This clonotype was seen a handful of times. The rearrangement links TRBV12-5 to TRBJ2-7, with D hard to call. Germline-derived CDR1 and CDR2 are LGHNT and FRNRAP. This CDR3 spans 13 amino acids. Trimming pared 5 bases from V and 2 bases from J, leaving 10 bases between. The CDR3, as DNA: TGTGCTAGTGGTAGGTGGGTAGCCTACGAGCAGTACGTC. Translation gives CASGRWVAYEQYV.

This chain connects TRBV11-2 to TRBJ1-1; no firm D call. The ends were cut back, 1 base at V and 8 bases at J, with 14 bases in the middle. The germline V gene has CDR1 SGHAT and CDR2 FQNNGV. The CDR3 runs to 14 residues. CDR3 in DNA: TGTGCCAGCAGCTTAGGACCGTACGTCGGGGAAGCTTTCTTT. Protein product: CASSLGPYVGEAFF.

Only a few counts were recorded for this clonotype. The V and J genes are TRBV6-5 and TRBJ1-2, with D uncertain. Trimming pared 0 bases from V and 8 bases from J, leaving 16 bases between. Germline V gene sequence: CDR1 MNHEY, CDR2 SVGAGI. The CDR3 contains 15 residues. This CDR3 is CASSYSIEGMEGYTF. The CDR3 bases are TGTGCCAGCAGTTACTCGATTGAGGGAATGGAGGGCTACACCTTC.

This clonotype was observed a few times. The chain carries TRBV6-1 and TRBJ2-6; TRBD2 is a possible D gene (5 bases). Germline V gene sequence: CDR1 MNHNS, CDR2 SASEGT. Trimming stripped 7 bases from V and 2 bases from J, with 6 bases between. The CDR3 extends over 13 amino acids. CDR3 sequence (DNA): TGTGCCAGCATGGGAGCTGGGGCCAACGTCCTGACTTTC. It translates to CASMGAGANVLTF.

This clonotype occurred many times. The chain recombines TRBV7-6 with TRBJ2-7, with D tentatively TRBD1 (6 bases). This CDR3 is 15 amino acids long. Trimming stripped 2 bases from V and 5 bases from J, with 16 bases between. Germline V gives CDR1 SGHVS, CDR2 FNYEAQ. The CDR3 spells CASSLSDSLSDEQYV. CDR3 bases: TGTGCCAGCAGCTTATCGGACAGCTTGTCGGACGAGCAGTACGTC.

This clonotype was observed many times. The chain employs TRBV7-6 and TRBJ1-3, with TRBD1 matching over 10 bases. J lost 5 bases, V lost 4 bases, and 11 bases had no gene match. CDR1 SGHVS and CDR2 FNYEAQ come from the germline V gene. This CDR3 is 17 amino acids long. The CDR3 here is CASSSPLDRGRRNTIYF. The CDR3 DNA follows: TGTGCCAGCAGCTCCCCCCTTGACAGGGGGCGTAGAAACACCATATATTTT.

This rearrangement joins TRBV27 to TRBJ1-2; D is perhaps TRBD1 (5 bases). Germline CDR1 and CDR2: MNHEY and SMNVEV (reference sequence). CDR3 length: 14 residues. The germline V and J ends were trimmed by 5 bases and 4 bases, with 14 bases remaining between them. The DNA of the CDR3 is TGTGCCAGCAGTCCGAGCCAGGGCTTCTATGGCTACACCTTC. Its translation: CASSPSQGFYGYTF.

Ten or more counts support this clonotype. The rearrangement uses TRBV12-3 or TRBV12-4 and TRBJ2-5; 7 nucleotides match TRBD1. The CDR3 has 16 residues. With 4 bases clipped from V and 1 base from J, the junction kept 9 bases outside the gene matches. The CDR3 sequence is CASSWGTANSQETQYF. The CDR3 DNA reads TGTGCCAGCAGTTGGGGGACAGCGAACTCCCAAGAGACCCAGTACTTC.

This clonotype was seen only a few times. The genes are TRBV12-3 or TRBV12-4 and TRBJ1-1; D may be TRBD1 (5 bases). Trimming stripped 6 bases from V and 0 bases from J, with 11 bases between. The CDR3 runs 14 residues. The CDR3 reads CASRTGRLNTEAFF. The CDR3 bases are TGTGCCAGCAGAACGGGACGGCTGAACACTGAAGCTTTCTTT.